The rows below give T cell receptor beta chains drawn from one sample of a study of T cells in Graves' hyperthyroidism and ophthalmopathy. TCRdb ran MiXCR on the multiplex PCR reads and lists one entry per CDR3 protein. Here the sample spans fewer than 700,000 distinct CDR3 sequences, 15% to 20% being singletons. Sample: blood. The receptors were gathered from a woman under 40 with Graves' hyperthyroidism. CDR3s include the opening cysteine and the closing phenylalanine or tryptophan. The order of the fields is D gene, J gene, clone size, V gene, CDR3 DNA, CDR3 protein. A D gene is named only where the DNA matches it firmly. Only some rows state a clone size, as once, few, many or a class for expanded clones.

>NA|TRBJ1-2|NA|TRBV2
TGTGCCAGCAGGGGGGGGGGAGTTCTCTATGGCTACACCTTC
CASRGGGVLYGYTF
>TRBD1|TRBJ2-3|many|TRBV7-2
TGTGCCAGCAGCACACGGACAGGGGGCGCCCCAGATACGCAGTATTTT
CASSTRTGGAPDTQYF
>TRBD1|TRBJ2-7|NA|TRBV14
TGTGCCAGCAGCCAAGGTGTTGGCAGGGGGTACGAGCAGTACTTC
CASSQGVGRGYEQYF
>NA|TRBJ2-5|many|TRBV10-3
TGTGCCATCAGTGACGACAACCAAGAGACCCAGTACTTC
CAISDDNQETQYF
>NA|TRBJ2-1|few|TRBV10-1
TGCGCCAGCAGTGACCCTAGGACTACTAATGAGCAGTTCTTC
CASSDPRTTNEQFF
>NA|TRBJ2-1|NA|TRBV5-1
TGCGCCAGCAGCTTGTGGCCAGACAATGAGCAGTTCTTC
CASSLWPDNEQFF
>NA|TRBJ2-1|many|TRBV11-3
TGTGCCAGCAGCTCTCCGACCTCCTGGATTAACAATGAGCAGTTCTTC
CASSSPTSWINNEQFF
>NA|TRBJ1-1|few|TRBV15
TGTGCCACCAGCAGAGACTTGAACACTGAAGCTTTCTTT
CATSRDLNTEAFF
>NA|TRBJ2-1|many|TRBV28
TGTGCCAGCAGTTTAGTCCAGAGCTCCTACAATGAGCAGTTCTTC
CASSLVQSSYNEQFF
>NA|TRBJ2-7|NA|TRBV14
TGTGCCAGCAGCGACAGAGACGGAAAATACGAGCAGTACTTC
CASSDRDGKYEQYF
>TRBD1|TRBJ1-4|few|TRBV28
TGTGCCAGCAGTTTAAGACAGGGGGTTGAAAAACTGTTTTTT
CASSLRQGVEKLFF
>TRBD2|TRBJ2-1|many|TRBV6-2/TRBV6-3
TGTGCCAGCAGTTCCGGACTAGAGCTGTCTCGGAATCCAGCGCAGGAGCAGTTCTTC
CASSSGLELSRNPAQEQFF
>NA|TRBJ2-1|few|TRBV5-6
TGTGCCAGCAGCTCGCTGACGAGGGCCTCCTACAATGAGCAGTTCTTC
CASSSLTRASYNEQFF
>NA|TRBJ2-1|NA|TRBV5-1
TGCGCCAGCGGCGAGACAACCATCTCCTACAATGAGCAGTTCTTC
CASGETTISYNEQFF
>TRBD2|TRBJ2-5|few|TRBV13
TGTGCCAGTAAACTAGCGGGAGAGCCCCAAGAGACCCAGTACTTC
CASKLAGEPQETQYF
>NA|TRBJ1-4|NA|TRBV5-1
TGCGCCAGCAGAAGGGGAGACCCCTGGACAACTAATGAAAAACTGTTTTTT
CASRRGDPWTTNEKLFF
>NA|TRBJ1-2|many|TRBV30
TGTGCCTGGAGAAACGGGGCCCTAAGGGGGTATGGCTACACCTTC
CAWRNGALRGYGYTF
>NA|TRBJ2-3|NA|TRBV7-8
TGTGCCAGCAGCCCTATATCGACAGGAGATACGCAGTATTTT
CASSPISTGDTQYF
>NA|TRBJ1-5|NA|TRBV3-1
TGTGCCAGCAGCCATGGATCCATCCTCGGGGAGGCTCAGCCCCAGCATTTT
CASSHGSILGEAQPQHF
>TRBD1|TRBJ2-7|many|TRBV20-1
TGCAGTGCCGTAAGACAGGGTCGAAGTGCCGAGCAGTACTTC
CSAVRQGRSAEQYF
>NA|TRBJ1-1|many|TRBV30
TGTGCCTGGAGTCCGACAGTAATGAACACTGAAGCTTTCTTT
CAWSPTVMNTEAFF
>NA|TRBJ2-7|many|TRBV28
TGTGCCAGCAGTTTGCAACAGGCATACTCCTACGAGCAGTACTTC
CASSLQQAYSYEQYF
>TRBD1|TRBJ1-2|few|TRBV5-6
TGTGCCAGCAGCTCGTTAGGGACAGGCACTGGGGGCTACACCTTC
CASSSLGTGTGGYTF
>TRBD2|TRBJ2-3|NA|TRBV12-3/TRBV12-4
TGTGCCAGCAGTTCGAGCGAGACTAGCGTCCCAGATACGCAGTATTTT
CASSSSETSVPDTQYF
>TRBD2|TRBJ2-7|many|TRBV5-1
TGCGCCAGCAGCACTAGCGGGAGTGACGAGCAGTACTTC
CASSTSGSDEQYF
>NA|TRBJ2-7|many|TRBV2
TGTGCCAGCAGCCTCAATATCGGGACTCTACTTGAGCAGTACTTC
CASSLNIGTLLEQYF
>TRBD2|TRBJ2-1|few|TRBV6-1
TGTGCCAGCACCGGGACTAGGAGAGGTGCTGATGAGCAGTTCTTC
CASTGTRRGADEQFF
>TRBD1|TRBJ1-2|few|TRBV9
TGTGCCAGCAGAACCCCGGGACAGGGAATCGGCTACACCTTC
CASRTPGQGIGYTF
>NA|TRBJ2-1|many|TRBV3-1
TGTGCCAGCAGCCAAGGCCTAGCAACCTACAATGAGCAGTTCTTC
CASSQGLATYNEQFF
>NA|TRBJ1-5|many|TRBV30
TGTGCCTGGAGTGTACGAGGGGGACGTCAGCCCCAGCATTTT
CAWSVRGGRQPQHF
>TRBD1|TRBJ1-1|NA|TRBV19
TGTGCCAGTAGTATTCGGTCAGGGGGCGCGTTGGCTTTCTTT
CASSIRSGGALAFF
>NA|TRBJ2-7|many|TRBV11-1
TGTGCCAGCAGCTTAGCCAGGGCCTCCGAGCAGTACTTC
CASSLARASEQYF
>TRBD1|TRBJ1-5|few|TRBV10-2
TGCGCCAGCAGCAGAAAGGACAGGATGGGGAATCAGCCCCAGCATTTT
CASSRKDRMGNQPQHF
>TRBD1|TRBJ1-1|NA|TRBV12-3/TRBV12-4
TGTGCCAGCAGAAATGACAGGGAAAGGAACACTGAAGCTTTCTTT
CASRNDRERNTEAFF
>NA|TRBJ1-5|many|TRBV4-1
TGCGCCAGCAGCCAAGATCCCTTGTGGGACACTAATCAGCCCCAGCATTTT
CASSQDPLWDTNQPQHF
>NA|TRBJ2-7|NA|TRBV7-8
TGTGCCAGCAGCCTACTCCTGGCGAGCTCCTACGAGCAGTACTTC
CASSLLLASSYEQYF
>NA|TRBJ2-1|few|TRBV7-2
TGTGCCAGCAGCTTAGGCGCGACTAGGGGCCATGAGCAGTTCTTC
CASSLGATRGHEQFF
>TRBD2|TRBJ2-3|few|TRBV9
TGTGCCAGCAGCAAAGGACTAGCGGGAGCGGACACAGATACGCAGTATTTT
CASSKGLAGADTDTQYF
>TRBD2|TRBJ2-2|many|TRBV20-1
TGCAGTGCTAGAGATGTCCAGCGGGGGAACACCGGGGAGCTGTTTTTT
CSARDVQRGNTGELFF
>NA|TRBJ1-6|many|TRBV28
TGTGCCAGCAGTTCCTTCCAGGGGAAGGGGTCACCCCTCCACTTT
CASSSFQGKGSPLHF